This T cell receptor beta chain was identified during a study of memory CD4+ T cells and cytomegalovirus serostatus. About the study: Donors were healthy Belgian adults, under ten CMV seropositive and about 24 seronegative. Study-wide findings and caveats: Median bootstrapped AUC for CMV status was approximately 0.96 originally, just under 0.93 US-trained.

Of note for this clone: The antigen remains undetermined.

Germline loops: CDR1 KGHSH, CDR2 LQKENI. V lost 1 base and J 1 base, leaving 14 bases between the germline ends. The CDR3 is 16 amino acids. Original data processing: Out-of-frame sequences were removed, leaving 2,000,000 or so distinct TCRbeta sequences. Data came from immunoSEQ multiplex PCR; TCRdb stores just in-frame clones and leaves some out. The DNA gave D and trimming, while V, J and clone size come from that table. This sample has approximately 92,000 clones, with 75% to 90% found just once. The sort gate was single viable CD3+CD4+CD8-CD45RO+ cells for memory CD4+ T cells. After thawing, CD4+ T cells were positively selected.

The TCR sequence derives from an adult in good health and CMV-seropositive. The V and J genes are TRBV18 and TRBJ2-7; D remains ambiguous. Sequencing was carried out using memory CD4+ T cells from blood. CDR3 in DNA: TGTGCCAGCTCACCACGTCGGTTGGGCAGTTCCTACGAGCAGTACTTC. Translation: CASSPRRLGSSYEQYF.